This entry features one T cell receptor (beta chain) sequence. This sample was taken from a study of shared clonotypes between healthy human individuals. The wider study: Per-donor plates numbered three CD4 naive, three CD4 memory, two CD8 naive and one CD8 memory.

Adult donors, all healthy and HIV-negative, had no recent acute infections or vaccinations. Each sample came from a Caucasian adult donor living in Nashville, Tennessee. Method: immunoSEQ multiplex PCR; TCRdb's copy keeps in-frame clones and lacks some. The sample has more than 2,000,000 clones; just over 90% are singletons. The V end was cut by 3 bases, the J end by 2 bases, with 17 bases between. Germline CDR1 and CDR2: WSHSY and SAAADI. This CDR3 spans 16 amino acids. Sequenced sample: naive CD4+ T cells sorted from blood. The subset is: CD45RA+ positively selected. The chain uses TRBV10-2 and TRBJ2-7; D is perhaps TRBD2 (6 bases). The receptor was derived from a man aged 18 to 30 in good health. The CDR3 loop is CASSDPGAGRTYEQYF. The CDR3 DNA sequence: TGCGCCAGCAGTGACCCCGGGGCGGGACGGACCTACGAGCAGTACTTC.